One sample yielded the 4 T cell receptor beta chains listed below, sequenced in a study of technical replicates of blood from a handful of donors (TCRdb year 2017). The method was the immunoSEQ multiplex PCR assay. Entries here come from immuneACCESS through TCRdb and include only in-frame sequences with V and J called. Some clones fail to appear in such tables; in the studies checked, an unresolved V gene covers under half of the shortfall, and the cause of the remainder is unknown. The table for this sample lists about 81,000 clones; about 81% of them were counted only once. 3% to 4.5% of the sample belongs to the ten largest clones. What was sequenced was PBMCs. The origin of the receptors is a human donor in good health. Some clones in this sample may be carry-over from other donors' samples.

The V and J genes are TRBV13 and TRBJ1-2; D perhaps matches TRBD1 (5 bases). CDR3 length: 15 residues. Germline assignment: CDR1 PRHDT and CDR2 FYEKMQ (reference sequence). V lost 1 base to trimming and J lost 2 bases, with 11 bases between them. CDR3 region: CASSLEGQANYGYTF. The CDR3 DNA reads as TGTGCCAGCAGCTTAGAGGGGCAGGCGAACTATGGCTACACCTTC.

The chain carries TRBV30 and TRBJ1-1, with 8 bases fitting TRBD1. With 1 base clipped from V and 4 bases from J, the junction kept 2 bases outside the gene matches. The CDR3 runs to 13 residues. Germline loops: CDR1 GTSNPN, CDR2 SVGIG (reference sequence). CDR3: CAWSATGGTEAFF. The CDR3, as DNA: TGTGCCTGGAGTGCAACAGGGGGCACTGAAGCTTTCTTT.

The CDR3 region is CASSLMLGPTETQYF. CDR3 bases: TGTGCCAGCAGCTTGATGCTGGGGCCGACGGAGACCCAGTACTTC. The V and J genes are TRBV5-6 and TRBJ2-5; TRBD1 might be the D (5 bases). V was trimmed by 1 base and J by 5 bases, leaving 15 bases between them. The length of the CDR3 is 15 residues. Germline V gene lookup returns CDR1 SGHDT and CDR2 YYEEEE.

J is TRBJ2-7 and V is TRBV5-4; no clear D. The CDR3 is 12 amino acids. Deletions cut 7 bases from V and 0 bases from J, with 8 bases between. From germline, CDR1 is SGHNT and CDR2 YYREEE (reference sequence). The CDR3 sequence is CASLLYSYEQYF. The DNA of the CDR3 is TGTGCCAGCCTCCTATACTCCTACGAGCAGTACTTC.